One sample yielded the 31 T cell receptor beta chains listed below, sequenced in a study of cytomegalovirus exposure and HLA in healthy donors. A multiplex PCR was run with 60 Vbeta primers and 13 Jbeta primers. Method: immunoSEQ multiplex PCR; TCRdb's copy keeps in-frame clones and lacks some. The table lists some 76,000 clones, roughly 82% of them singletons. The sequenced material came from PBMCs. The receptors were gathered from a male donor in good health and CMV-seropositive.

On this clone: This specimen includes other DNA sequences encoding the same CDR3. The CDR3 spells CASSLVGGREQYF. Here the CDR3 DNA reads TGCGCCAGCAGCTTGGTGGGGGGGCGCGAGCAGTACTTC. The chain uses TRBV5-1 and TRBJ2-7; tentatively, D is TRBD2 (7 bases). Germline values: CDR1 SGHRS, CDR2 YFSETQ. The CDR3 spans 13 residues. V was clipped by 0 bases and J by 6 bases, with 10 bases between them.

The chain carries TRBV5-4 and TRBJ2-7, with 9 bases aligning to TRBD2. J was trimmed by 1 base and V by 2 bases; bases with no gene match: 4. Germline V CDR1 and CDR2: SGHNT, YYREEE (reference sequence). CDR3 size: 15 residues. As DNA, the CDR3 is TGTGCCAGCAGCTTTGGCGGGGGGGCATCCTACGAGCAGTACTTC. Its protein is CASSFGGGASYEQYF.

The chain uses TRBV7-2 and TRBJ2-1; 8 nucleotides align to TRBD2. V lost 2 bases to trimming and J lost 7 bases; unmatched junction nucleotides: 7. The V gene's germline CDR1 is SGHTA and CDR2 FQGNSA. The length of the CDR3 is 15 residues. CDR3 amino acids: CASSLQGGRTNEQFF. CDR3 nucleotide sequence: TGTGCCAGCAGCTTACAGGGCGGGAGGACGAATGAGCAGTTCTTC.

This clone was seen just once. The chain uses TRBV11-2 and TRBJ1-6; a weak D match, TRBD1 (5 bases). The CDR3 is 13 amino acids. CDR1 and CDR2 (germline): SGHAT, FQNNGV. V was shortened by 6 bases and J by 11 bases, with 14 bases between the two germline ends. CDR3 sequence: CASRRGTAAPLHF. As DNA, the CDR3 is TGTGCCAGCAGACGGGGGACGGCCGCACCCCTCCACTTT.

J is TRBJ2-4 and V is TRBV18, with a tentative D call TRBD1 (5 bases). Trimming shortened V by 4 bases and J by 2 bases, and 9 bases separated the two germline ends. The length of the CDR3 is 14 residues. From germline, CDR1 is KGHSH and CDR2 LQKENI. In nucleotides, the CDR3 is TGTGCCAGCTCACAGTCAGGGTCCAAAAACATTCAGTACTTC. Protein product: CASSQSGSKNIQYF.

The V call is TRBV11-2, the J call TRBJ2-1; the D gene is possibly TRBD2 (5 bases). There are 13 residues in the CDR3. The germline CDR1 and CDR2 sequences are SGHAT and FQNNGV. With 1 base removed from V and 4 bases from J, the gap between germline ends came to 5 bases. CDR3 bases: TGTGCCAGCAGCTTAGGCGGGTACAATGAGCAGTTCTTC. Its translation is CASSLGGYNEQFF.

This rearrangement joins TRBV30 to TRBJ1-4; the match to TRBD1 covers 7 bases. Germline CDR1 reads GTSNPN; CDR2 reads SVGIG (reference sequence). V shed 2 bases and J 3 bases; nucleotides not matched to a gene: 6. The CDR3 is made up of 15 amino acids. Here the CDR3 DNA reads TGTGCCTGGAGTCTCGGGACAGCTTCTAATGAAAAACTGTTTTTT. It is translated as CAWSLGTASNEKLFF.

The J gene is TRBJ2-1, the V gene TRBV18; TRBD2 aligns across 8 bases. CDR1 and CDR2 (germline): KGHSH, LQKENI. The CDR3 runs to 16 residues. V was clipped by 0 bases and J by 3 bases; unmatched bases: 4. The DNA of the CDR3 is TGTGCCAGCTCACCACCTCCGGGAGGGAGCTACAATGAGCAGTTCTTC. As protein: CASSPPPGGSYNEQFF.

The rearrangement uses TRBV18 and TRBJ2-7; 7 nucleotides agree with TRBD1. The J segment lost 1 base and the V segment lost 0 bases, leaving 3 bases of the junction unmatched. This CDR3 is built from 15 residues. Germline loops: CDR1 KGHSH, CDR2 LQKENI. DNA for the CDR3: TGTGCCAGCTCACCACCGGACAGGTCTTCCTACGAGCAGTACTTC. It yields the protein CASSPPDRSSYEQYF.

The CDR3 loop reads CASSYSGQGGSYEQYF. The CDR3 region has the DNA TGTGCCAGCAGTTACTCTGGGCAGGGGGGTTCCTACGAGCAGTACTTC. The V gene is TRBV6-5, the J gene TRBJ2-5; D perhaps matches TRBD1 (7 bases). The J call may be incorrect, as the DNA end agrees better with TRBJ2-7. Germline values: CDR1 MNHEY, CDR2 SVGAGI. The CDR3 is made up of 16 amino acids.

This clone was detected a few times. This chain joins TRBV4-3 and TRBJ2-6; a weak D match, TRBD1 (6 bases). V gave up 0 bases and J gave up 0 bases, with 12 bases separating them. This CDR3 is built from 18 residues. Germline V gene sequence: CDR1 LGHNA, CDR2 YSLEER. CDR3 DNA: TGCGCCAGCAGCCAAGAGATGGGGACATTCTCTGGGGCCAACGTCCTGACTTTC. Residues: CASSQEMGTFSGANVLTF.

V and J are TRBV27 and TRBJ2-7, with 7 bases identical to TRBD2. This CDR3 is built from 14 residues. The germline gives CDR1 MNHEY, CDR2 SMNVEV (reference sequence). V trimming: 2 bases; J trimming: 6 bases; junction bases outside the gene matches: 7. CDR3 sequence reads: CASSLRLAGLEQYF. The CDR3 nucleotides read TGTGCCAGCAGTTTAAGACTAGCTGGGCTCGAGCAGTACTTC.

The chain combines TRBV7-8 with TRBJ1-2, with D perhaps matching TRBD1 (6 bases). The CDR3 sequence is 15 residues long. Germline V CDR1 and CDR2: SGHVS, FQNEAQ. V gave up 5 bases and J gave up 6 bases, with 19 bases separating them. In DNA form, the CDR3 reads TGTGCCAGCAGCGCGGAGGGGGGGCGCCGAAATGGCTACACCTTC. Protein: CASSAEGGRRNGYTF.

The chain employs TRBV15 and TRBJ1-1; the D is unclear. Per the germline V gene, CDR1 is LNHNV and CDR2 is YYDKDF (reference sequence). CDR3 length: 14 amino acids. V lost 5 bases and J 0 bases, leaving 10 bases between the germline ends. CDR3 DNA sequence: TGTGCCACCAGCGTCCTAGGAGTGAACACTGAAGCTTTCTTT. This codes for CATSVLGVNTEAFF.

The chain joins TRBV6-6 to TRBJ2-5, with 11 bases matching TRBD2. Trimming removed 5 bases from V and 4 bases from J; junction bases left unmatched: 3. Germline V CDR1 and CDR2: MNHNY, SVGAGI (reference sequence). This CDR3 spans 14 amino acids. The CDR3 region is CASSPGLAGETQYF. The CDR3 DNA follows: TGTGCCAGCAGTCCCGGACTAGCGGGAGAGACCCAGTACTTC.

The CDR3 DNA sequence: TGTGCCAGCAGTGGAGGAAACACTAACACTGAAGCTTTCTTT. It codes for CASSGGNTNTEAFF. The chain has TRBV2 and TRBJ1-1, with D unclear. The V and J ends lost 4 bases and 2 bases respectively, with 11 bases between them. The CDR3 contains 14 residues. Germline CDR1 is SNHLY and CDR2 is FYNNEI.

In DNA form, the CDR3 reads TGTGCCTGGAGTGTAACGACAGGGTACCAAGAGACCCAGTACTTC. Its translation is CAWSVTTGYQETQYF. The chain joins TRBV30 to TRBJ2-5; TRBD1 matches 7 bases. The V segment lost 0 bases and the J segment 0 bases; nucleotides outside the gene matches: 4. CDR3 length: 15 amino acids. Germline V lookup: CDR1 GTSNPN, CDR2 SVGIG (reference sequence).

This clone was seen a handful of times. The rearrangement uses TRBV25-1 and TRBJ2-7, with TRBD1 matching 11 bases. J gave up 5 bases and V 3 bases, and 9 bases lay outside the gene matches. CDR1 MGHDK and CDR2 SYGVNS come from the germline V gene. The CDR3 length is 16 residues. DNA of the CDR3: TGTGCCAGCAGTGATTCCTCGGGACAGGGGGTAAACGAGCAGTACTTC. Protein product: CASSDSSGQGVNEQYF.

This clone was picked up one time. V is TRBV19 and J is TRBJ2-1; 11 nucleotides line up with TRBD2. CDR3 length: 19 residues. V trimming: 5 bases; J trimming: 0 bases; junction bases outside the gene matches: 12. Germline V CDR1 and CDR2: LNHDA, SQIVND (reference sequence). The CDR3 DNA sequence: TGTGCCAGTAGTGGGGGACGGACTAGCGGGCATAGCTCCTACAATGAGCAGTTCTTC. Its translation is CASSGGRTSGHSSYNEQFF. The whole variable domain, filled in from reference TRBV19 and TRBJ2-1, reads DGGITQSPKYLFRKEGQNVTLSCEQNLNHDAMYWYRQDPGQGLRLIYYSQIVNDFQKGDIAEGYSVSREKKESFPLTVTSAQKNPTAFYLCASSGGRTSGHSSYNEQFFGPGTRLTVL.

The genes are TRBV4-1 and TRBJ1-1; a possible D gene is TRBD1 (5 bases). This CDR3 spans 13 amino acids. CDR1 MGHRA and CDR2 YSYEKL come from the germline V gene. The V and J ends lost 3 bases and 4 bases respectively, with 9 bases between them. The CDR3 spells CASSQFQGTEAFF. Here the CDR3 DNA reads TGCGCCAGCAGCCAGTTTCAGGGCACTGAAGCTTTCTTT.

A word on this clone: An end of the junction does not agree with germline; a read error may underlie this. The chain is built from TRBV9 and TRBJ2-7; D is unclear. This CDR3 comprises 13 residues. Germline-derived CDR1 and CDR2 are SGDLS and YYNGEE. This CDR3 reads CASSSLASSEQYF. The CDR3, as DNA: TGTGCCAGCAGCTCACTCGCGTCCTCCGAGCAGTACTTC. Supplemented by reference TRBV9 and TRBJ2-7, the full variable domain reads DSGVTQTPKHLITATGQRVTLRCSPRSGDLSVYWYQQSLDQGLQFLIQYYNGEERAKGNILERFSAQQFPDLHSELNLSSLELGDSALYFCASSSLASSEQYFGPGTRLTVT.

The chain recombines TRBV5-1 with TRBJ2-4; TRBD1 is a possible D gene (5 bases). Germline V gene sequence: CDR1 SGHRS, CDR2 YFSETQ. The CDR3 runs to 17 residues. The V and J ends lost 0 bases and 0 bases respectively, with 13 bases between them. The CDR3 loop is CASSLEYQGRAKNIQYF. CDR3 sequence (DNA): TGCGCCAGCAGCTTGGAGTATCAGGGCCGAGCCAAAAACATTCAGTACTTC.

This chain links TRBV7-8 with TRBJ2-2; D is perhaps TRBD1 (5 bases). Germline CDR1 and CDR2: SGHVS and FQNEAQ. This CDR3 contains 13 residues. V gave up 5 bases and J gave up 6 bases, with 10 bases separating them. Written as DNA, the CDR3 is TGTGCCAGCAGCGGCAGGGTGGCCGGGGAGCTGTTTTTT. Translated: CASSGRVAGELFF.

The genes are TRBV5-5 and TRBJ2-7, with TRBD2 matching over 13 bases. This CDR3 contains 17 residues. V shed 0 bases and J 6 bases; nucleotides not matched to a gene: 9. The germline V gene has CDR1 SGHKS and CDR2 YYEKEE (reference sequence). CDR3: CASSLGTSGSLLREQYF. The CDR3 DNA is TGTGCCAGCAGCTTGGGGACTAGCGGGAGCCTACTACGCGAGCAGTACTTC.

The chain joins TRBV14 to TRBJ2-2; no firm D call. From germline, CDR1 is SGHDN and CDR2 FVKESK. This CDR3 region has 14 residues. V was trimmed by 3 bases and J by 1 base, leaving 6 bases between them. CDR3 in amino acids: CASSQRMNTGELFF. The CDR3 nucleotides are TGTGCCAGCAGCCAGCGGATGAACACCGGGGAGCTGTTTTTT.

The chain carries TRBV15 and TRBJ2-1; 7 bases match TRBD2. After removal of 6 bases from V and 9 bases from J, the junction contained 11 bases not matched to a gene. CDR1 and CDR2 from the germline V gene are LNHNV and YYDKDF (reference sequence). The CDR3 sequence is 14 residues long. The CDR3 DNA reads TGTGCCACCAGTACTAGCGTCACATCCAGTGAGCAGTTCTTC. Translated, it gives CATSTSVTSSEQFF.

The gene calls are TRBV5-1 and TRBJ2-7; 13 nucleotides agree with TRBD2. J was trimmed by 7 bases and V by 5 bases; bases with no gene match: 6. The CDR3 runs 14 residues. Germline-derived CDR1 and CDR2 are SGHRS and YFSETQ. CDR3 nucleotides: TGCGCCAGCAGAGGGACTAGCGGGAAATTAGAGCAGTACTTC. It encodes CASRGTSGKLEQYF.

The V call is TRBV2, the J call TRBJ1-5; possible D gene TRBD1, 6 bases. The length of the CDR3 is 14 residues. From germline, CDR1 is SNHLY and CDR2 FYNNEI. Trimming shortened V by 5 bases and J by 3 bases, and 11 bases separated the two germline ends. CDR3 amino acids: CASSQRQVNQPQHF. Written as DNA, the CDR3 is TGTGCCAGCAGTCAAAGACAGGTCAATCAGCCCCAGCATTTT.

This clone was detected only a few times. The gene calls are TRBV25-1 and TRBJ2-7, with D tentatively TRBD1 (8 bases). Trimming shortened V by 7 bases and J by 6 bases, and 13 bases separated the two germline ends. CDR3 size: 12 residues. The germline V gene encodes CDR1 MGHDK and CDR2 SYGVNS. The DNA of the CDR3 is TGTGCCAGCATAACAGGGGGGGGCGAGCAGTACTTC. Translated, it gives CASITGGGEQYF.

The V call is TRBV25-1, the J call TRBJ2-3; no definite D call. This CDR3 spans 13 amino acids. Germline CDR1 and CDR2: MGHDK and SYGVNS. V dropped 3 bases and J dropped 5 bases, with 9 bases sitting between them. The chain's CDR3 is CASSEVGGDTQYF. DNA for the CDR3: TGTGCCAGCAGTGAGGTCGGCGGAGATACGCAGTATTTT.

The chain combines TRBV28 with TRBJ1-2; 7 bases match TRBD1. Trimming at V came to 4 bases and at J to 8 bases, leaving 10 bases not matched to a gene. Germline CDR1 reads MDHEN; CDR2 reads SYDVKM. The CDR3 loop spans 14 amino acids. CDR3 nucleotides: TGTGCCAGCAGTTCCCGAGACAGGGTCTTCGGCTACACCTTC. It encodes CASSSRDRVFGYTF.